Described below is a single T cell receptor (beta chain) sequence and its context. The antigen is not known. Sequencing used immunoSEQ multiplex PCR; TCRdb keeps in-frame clones, though not all of them. Of 84,000 or so clones in the sample, 87% are singletons; the top ten hold roughly 1.6%. CDR1 and CDR2 (germline): SEHNR, FQNEAQ (reference sequence). The CDR3 length is 16 residues. V lost 5 bases and J 5 bases, leaving 19 bases between the germline ends. This specimen belongs to a study of T cell responses to AZD1222 COVID-19 vaccine. Study overall: Second-dose intervals of approximately 4 or approximately 12 weeks were pooled.

Study-level points and caveats: Close to half of all spike-specific TCRs reportedly target regions of the variants that are unmutated. Clonal diversity was possibly underestimated, and white British individuals and females predominated among donors.

Source: peripheral blood, taken on day 0 of AZD1222 vaccination. This sequence joins TRBV7-9 and TRBJ2-4; D is undetermined. This sequence originates from an adult in good health. The CDR3 DNA reads as TGTGCCAGCAGCCCCCTTGGAGAAGGAACACAAAACATTCAGTACTTC. It encodes CASSPLGEGTQNIQYF.